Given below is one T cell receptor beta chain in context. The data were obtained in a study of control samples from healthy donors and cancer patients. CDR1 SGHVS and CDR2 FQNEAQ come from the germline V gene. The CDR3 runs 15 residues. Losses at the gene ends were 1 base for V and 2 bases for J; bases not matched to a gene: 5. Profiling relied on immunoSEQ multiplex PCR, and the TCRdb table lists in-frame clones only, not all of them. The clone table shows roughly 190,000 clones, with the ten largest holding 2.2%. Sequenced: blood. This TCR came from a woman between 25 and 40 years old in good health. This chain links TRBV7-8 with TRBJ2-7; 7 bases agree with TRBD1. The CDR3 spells CASSLEGTAPYEQYF. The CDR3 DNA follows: TGTGCCAGCAGCTTAGAGGGGACAGCACCCTACGAGCAGTACTTC.